One T cell receptor (beta chain) is described in this entry. No antigen is known for it. At one boundary the junction diverges from the germline segment, which might be a read error. In light of the paper, this sample's time point label describes: cells obtained before transplantation from donor or recipient. CD3+CD4+ and CD3+CD8+ populations were FACS-sorted from unstimulated pre-transplant donor and recipient cells taken from spleen or lymph nodes. Receptors were amplified or captured by the immunoSEQ multiplex PCR assay. For most patients, genomic DNA was isolated using the Qiagen DNeasy Blood and Tissue Kit and was shipped frozen to Adaptive Biotechnologies for TCR sequencing. Adaptive Biotechnologies carried out high-throughput TCR-beta CDR3 sequencing of genomic DNA for most patients. The original pipeline was this. Adaptive's ImmunoSEQ software supplied the TCR sequencing data for 18 patients, while MiXCR and VDJtools were used to process a few other patients. To correct CD4 versus CD8 sorting errors, sequences present in both subsets at a frequency ratio below 5:1 were removed. CDR3 nucleotide sequences shared between donor and recipient were removed because their origin could not be assigned. To be classed as alloreactive, a clone needed at least 2-fold expansion over unstimulated cells and a minimum CFSE-low frequency of 0.002% (template counts) or 0.001% (read counts). Mappable clones were those detected in sequenced pre-transplant spleen, lymph node, or MLR CFSE-low populations of the donor or recipient. The cumulative frequency of alloreactive clones was calculated as a percentage of all sequences, weighted by copy number. This is the immuneACCESS table as TCRdb keeps it, with only in-frame sequences that have V and J called. A part of the clones is gone; compared with another copy, unresolved V genes explain less than half, and the rest is unexplained. Clone size and V and J calls were adopted from that table, with D and trimming inferred from the DNA. The sample table records 100,000 to 130,000 clones; roughly 89% of these occur just once. About 0.73% of the sample goes to the ten largest clones.

The sample comes from a study of graft-versus-host responses after intestinal transplantation (dated by TCRdb to about 2021). With regard to the full study: Multivisceral, liver-intestinal, or isolated intestinal transplants were received by the recipients. Every recipient was given anti-thymocyte globulin induction, followed by 3 to 4 years of maintenance tacrolimus and steroids. Bulk TCR-beta CDR3 sequencing was used to track graft-versus-host and host-versus-graft alloreactive T cell clones in the graft, circulation and bone marrow after intestinal transplantation. Alloreactive clones were identified by sequencing pre-transplant mixed lymphocyte reaction products and comparing these products with unstimulated pre-transplant donor and recipient T cells. The cohort enrolled approximately 24 intestinal transplant recipients, one of whom was a retransplant, and a few patients without pretransplant specimens were excluded. A peak of at least 4% donor T cells among recipient peripheral blood mononuclear cells was the definition used for donor T cell macrochimerism. Instead of going to the commercial service, samples from a few later patients were sequenced in-house on an Illumina MiSeq and processed with MiXCR.

Taken from cysteine to phenylalanine, the CDR3 has 13 residues. The retained sequence is limited to the CDR3, 39 bases, with the frame set at the first base. CDR1 and CDR2 are read off the germline V gene as LGHNA and YNFKEQ. What the work shows at the level of the full study, not this receptor alone: In the allografts of patients with donor T cell macrochimerism, GvH to HvG T cell clonal ratios were high. The conclusions were limited by the relatively low number and heterogeneity of the intestinal transplant patients. GvH clones were detected in recipient bone marrow, and some appeared earlier in ileal mucosa or blood, consistent with an intestinal mucosal origin. Early after transplant, declines in HvG clones were associated with peak levels of circulating GvH clones.

This receptor chain uses TRBV4-2 and TRBJ2-7; no D gene can be assigned with confidence. Here the sequenced sample was unstimulated CD4+ T cells sorted from spleen or lymph node cells, taken before transplant. This receptor was obtained from a human donor who was the organ donor for an intestinal transplant. The DNA sequence is TGTGCCAGCAGCCATTTAGTCTCCCACGAGCAGTACTTC. Its product reads: CASSHLVSHEQYF.